Presented here are 20 T cell receptor beta chains from one specimen sequenced in a study of shared clonotypes between healthy human individuals. Only in-frame clones appear in the TCRdb table, and some are missing; sequencing was by immunoSEQ multiplex PCR. The repertoire holds over a million clones, 95% to 99% seen once, with around 0.47% in the top ten. The sample was naive CD4+ T cells sorted from blood. Subset noted: CD45RA+ positively selected. The receptors here all came from a man aged 25 to 40 in good health.

This clone has only one observation. The rearrangement joins TRBV27 to TRBJ1-2; 10 bases are a match to TRBD1. This CDR3 has 16 residues. The J segment lost 8 bases and the V segment lost 6 bases, leaving 15 bases of the junction unmatched. Per the germline V gene, CDR1 is MNHEY and CDR2 is SMNVEV (reference sequence). This chain's CDR3 is CASSPRQGAQRRGYTF. The DNA of the CDR3 is TGTGCCAGCAGCCCCCGACAGGGGGCCCAGAGGAGAGGCTACACCTTC.

The J gene is TRBJ2-3, the V gene TRBV5-6; 10 nucleotides line up with TRBD2. The V gene's germline CDR1 is SGHDT and CDR2 YYEEEE. Trimming at V came to 1 base and at J to 4 bases, leaving 6 bases not matched to a gene. There are 16 residues in the CDR3. The CDR3 here is CASSLSRGLAPDTQYF. The DNA for the CDR3 is TGTGCCAGCAGCTTGAGCCGGGGACTAGCGCCAGATACGCAGTATTTT. Filled out from reference TRBV5-6 and TRBJ2-3, the complete variable domain reads DAGVTQSPTHLIKTRGQQVTLRCSPKSGHDTVSWYQQALGQGPQFIFQYYEEEERQRGNFPDRFSGHQFPNYSSELNVNALLLGDSALYLCASSLSRGLAPDTQYFGPGTRLTVL.

The chain couples TRBV14 to TRBJ2-7; TRBD2 might be the D (5 bases). CDR3 length: 18 residues. CDR1 and CDR2 (germline): SGHDN, FVKESK. Trimming took off 0 bases at V and 0 bases at J, with 18 bases between the two ends. CDR3 residues: CASSQESFTRRGSYEQYF. The CDR3 DNA follows: TGTGCCAGCAGCCAAGAGTCTTTTACTAGACGGGGCTCCTACGAGCAGTACTTC.

V gene TRBV18 combines with J gene TRBJ1-2; D unclear. CDR1 and CDR2 (germline): KGHSH, LQKENI. The ends were cut back, 4 bases at V and 2 bases at J, with 11 bases in the middle. This CDR3 comprises 14 residues. The CDR3 loop is CASSLGTQNYGYTF. In DNA form, the CDR3 reads TGTGCCAGCTCACTGGGTACACAAAACTATGGCTACACCTTC.

The genes are TRBV15 and TRBJ2-5, with D hard to call. The V and J ends lost 0 bases and 5 bases respectively, with 7 bases between them. The length of the CDR3 is 13 residues. Germline CDR1 is LNHNV and CDR2 is YYDKDF (reference sequence). The CDR3 DNA reads as TGTGCCACCAGCAGAGAGGTGGGGGAGACCCAGTACTTC. This gives the protein CATSREVGETQYF.

A word on this clone: The sample has other DNA sequences that encode this CDR3 too. In DNA form, the CDR3 reads TGTGCCAGCAGTGAAGCACAGGGTAGCAATCAGCCCCAGCATTTT. Its protein is CASSEAQGSNQPQHF. The chain recombines TRBV6-1 with TRBJ1-5, with D perhaps matching TRBD1 (6 bases). Trimming stripped 0 bases from V and 0 bases from J, with 6 bases between. Per germline, CDR1 MNHNS and CDR2 SASEGT. This CDR3 has 15 residues.

This rearrangement joins TRBV6-1 to TRBJ2-5, with TRBD1 matching over 7 bases. With 6 bases clipped from V and 4 bases from J, the junction kept 5 bases outside the gene matches. In germline, CDR1 is MNHNS, CDR2 SASEGT. The CDR3 has 13 residues. In DNA form, the CDR3 reads TGTGCCAGCAGACAGGGGAGTGGAGAGACCCAGTACTTC. It encodes CASRQGSGETQYF.

The CDR3 loop reads CASRRTGEWTGELFF. CDR3 sequence (DNA): TGTGCCAGTAGGAGGACAGGGGAGTGGACCGGGGAGCTGTTTTTT. The chain has TRBV19 and TRBJ2-2; 9 bases fit TRBD1. The CDR3 loop spans 15 amino acids. Trimming removed 6 bases from V and 5 bases from J; junction bases left unmatched: 7. From germline, CDR1 is LNHDA and CDR2 SQIVND (reference sequence). Based on the CDR3 plus reference TRBV19 and TRBJ2-2, the full variable domain is DGGITQSPKYLFRKEGQNVTLSCEQNLNHDAMYWYRQDPGQGLRLIYYSQIVNDFQKGDIAEGYSVSREKKESFPLTVTSAQKNPTAFYLCASRRTGEWTGELFFGEGSRLTVL.

Regarding this clone: This sample includes further DNA sequences coding for the same CDR3. The chain combines TRBV28 with TRBJ2-7; 7 nucleotides align to TRBD1. CDR1 and CDR2 from the germline V gene are MDHEN and SYDVKM. The CDR3 sequence is 14 residues long. The ends lost 3 bases at V and 2 bases at J; junction bases unmatched: 4. Here the CDR3 reads CASSLAGGPYEQYF. The CDR3 DNA sequence: TGTGCCAGCAGTTTGGCAGGGGGACCCTACGAGCAGTACTTC.

The chain employs TRBV7-2 and TRBJ2-7; 10 bases are shared with TRBD2. This CDR3 has 15 amino acids. Germline assignment: CDR1 SGHTA and CDR2 FQGNSA. The V segment lost 3 bases and the J segment 6 bases; nucleotides outside the gene matches: 8. CDR3 DNA: TGTGCCAGCAGCTTTGGCTCTAGCGGGAGTAGCGAGCAGTACTTC. This encodes CASSFGSSGSSEQYF.

The V gene is TRBV2, the J gene TRBJ1-3; 8 nucleotides match TRBD1. CDR3 size: 15 residues. CDR1 is SNHLY, CDR2 FYNNEI, per germline. With 9 bases clipped from V and 6 bases from J, the junction kept 13 bases outside the gene matches. The CDR3 DNA reads as TGTGCCAGGGGGGGCACAGGGGGAGATTCAAACACCATATATTTT. Translated: CARGGTGGDSNTIYF.

This rearrangement joins TRBV9 to TRBJ2-5; 8 nucleotides agree with TRBD2. This CDR3 spans 16 amino acids. Germline V gene lookup returns CDR1 SGDLS and CDR2 YYNGEE. With V trimmed by 7 bases and J by 2 bases, 13 bases remained unmatched. The CDR3 protein is CASDGFPSGYQETQYF. Written as DNA, the CDR3 is TGTGCCAGCGACGGTTTTCCTAGCGGGTATCAAGAGACCCAGTACTTC.

The V call is TRBV11-3, the J call TRBJ2-3; TRBD2 agrees at 14 bases. The CDR3 is 15 residues long. The V gene end was trimmed by 4 bases and the J gene end by 5 bases; junction bases not matched to a gene: 2. Per the germline V gene, CDR1 is SGHNT and CDR2 is YENEEA. The CDR3: CASSSGTSGRDTQYF. In DNA form, the CDR3 reads TGTGCCAGCAGCTCAGGGACTAGCGGGAGAGATACGCAGTATTTT.

The chain recombines TRBV6-5 with TRBJ2-7; D unclear. Trimming shortened V by 3 bases and J by 4 bases, and 10 bases separated the two germline ends. This CDR3 spans 13 amino acids. Per the germline V gene, CDR1 is MNHEY and CDR2 is SVGAGI. CDR3 residues: CASSYRTTYEQYF. CDR3 DNA: TGTGCCAGCAGTTATCGAACAACGTACGAGCAGTACTTC.

The rearrangement joins TRBV11-2 to TRBJ2-7; 8 bases agree with TRBD1. Germline V gene lookup returns CDR1 SGHAT and CDR2 FQNNGV. This CDR3 has 15 residues. V was clipped by 5 bases and J by 1 base; unmatched bases: 7. CDR3 region: CASSPLGTGSYEQYF. The CDR3, as DNA: TGTGCCAGCAGCCCCTTAGGGACAGGTTCCTACGAGCAGTACTTC.

This clone was observed a single time. The chain carries TRBV5-5 and TRBJ2-7; 7 positions agree with TRBD1. V gave up 4 bases and J gave up 1 base; unmatched junction bases: 2. This CDR3 comprises 13 residues. Looked up from germline, CDR1 is SGHKS and CDR2 is YYEKEE (reference sequence). This CDR3 is CASSPGQSYEQYF. As DNA, the CDR3 is TGTGCCAGCAGCCCGGGACAGTCCTACGAGCAGTACTTC.

The chain is built from TRBV6-7 and TRBJ2-7, with TRBD2 matching 10 bases. TRBV6-7 is marked as an open reading frame, function uncertain. The CDR3 loop spans 15 amino acids. The trim removed 6 bases at V and 0 bases at J, leaving 5 bases unmatched. The CDR3 spells CASSLGLAASYEQYF. In nucleotides, the CDR3 is TGTGCCAGCAGCTTAGGACTAGCGGCCTCCTACGAGCAGTACTTC.

The V and J genes are TRBV5-1 and TRBJ2-6; D remains ambiguous. Trimming removed 3 bases at V and 1 base at J, with 8 bases between. The germline V gene has CDR1 SGHRS and CDR2 YFSETQ. The CDR3 has 15 amino acids. The CDR3 nucleotides are TGCGCCAGCAGCTGGTACGGATCTGGGGCCAACGTCCTGACTTTC. Protein sequence: CASSWYGSGANVLTF.

The chain employs TRBV5-6 and TRBJ2-5; 8 bases align to TRBD1. The CDR3 consists of 14 residues. V dropped 4 bases and J dropped 4; count of bases not matched to a gene: 6. CDR1 and CDR2 (germline): SGHDT, YYEEEE. CDR3 in amino acids: CASSTGQAGETQYF. In DNA form, the CDR3 reads TGTGCCAGCAGCACGGGACAGGCGGGAGAGACCCAGTACTTC.

The V gene is TRBV2, the J gene TRBJ2-7; TRBD2 aligns across 10 bases. With V trimmed by 8 bases and J by 3 bases, 16 bases remained unmatched. CDR3 length: 17 amino acids. In germline, CDR1 is SNHLY, CDR2 FYNNEI. CDR3 bases: TGTGCCAGCCTGGGGTCTAGCGGGAGTGGATTGGGCTACGAGCAGTACTTC. It translates to CASLGSSGSGLGYEQYF.